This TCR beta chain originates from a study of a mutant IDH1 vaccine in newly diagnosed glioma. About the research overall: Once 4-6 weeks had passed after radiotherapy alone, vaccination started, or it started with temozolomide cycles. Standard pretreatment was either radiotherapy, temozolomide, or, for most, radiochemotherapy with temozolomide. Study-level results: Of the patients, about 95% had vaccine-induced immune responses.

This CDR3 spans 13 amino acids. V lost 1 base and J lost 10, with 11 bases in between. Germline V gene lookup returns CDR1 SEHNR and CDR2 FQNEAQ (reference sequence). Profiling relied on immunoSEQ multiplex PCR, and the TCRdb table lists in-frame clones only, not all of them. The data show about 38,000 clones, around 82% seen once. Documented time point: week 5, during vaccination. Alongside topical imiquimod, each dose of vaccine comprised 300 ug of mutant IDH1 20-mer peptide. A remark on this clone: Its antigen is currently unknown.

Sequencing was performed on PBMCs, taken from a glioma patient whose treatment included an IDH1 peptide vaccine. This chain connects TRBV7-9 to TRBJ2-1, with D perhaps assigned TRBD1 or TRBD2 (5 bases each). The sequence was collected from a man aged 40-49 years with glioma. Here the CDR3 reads CASSLGGRTEQFF. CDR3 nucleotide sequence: TGTGCCAGCAGCTTAGGGGGACGGACGGAGCAGTTCTTC.